This T cell receptor beta chain was recovered during a study of OX40 agonist ivuxolimab in advanced cancers. Study-wide background: Cancers in dose escalation were hepatocellular, melanoma, renal cell and head and neck. Study-wide points: The mean number of expanded clones was higher in CD8+ T cells than in CD4+. Partial responders receiving 0.1-3.0 mg/kg showed among the lowest clonal expansion.

For this clone: Its antigen is unidentified.

V was shortened by 7 bases and J by 1 base, with 13 bases between the two germline ends. CDR1 and CDR2 from the germline V gene are MNHNY and SVGAGI (reference sequence). The CDR3 runs to 14 residues. Profiled with immunoSEQ multiplex PCR; TCRdb holds only in-frame clones, not every one. The table includes 60,000 to 65,000 clones, roughly nine tenths detected once. People who had autoimmune disease history or systemic immunosuppression were excluded. Material: CD4+ or CD8+ T cells sorted from blood, obtained in a trial of the OX40 agonist ivuxolimab. V is TRBV6-6 and J is TRBJ1-1; D unclear. This TCR derives from an adult with an advanced solid tumor such as melanoma, head and neck, liver or kidney cancer. Here the CDR3 DNA reads TGTGCCAGCACCCAAAAGTGGGGGAACACTGAAGCTTTCTTT. As protein: CASTQKWGNTEAFF.